One sample yielded the 7 T cell receptor beta chains listed below, sequenced in a study of blood T cell repertoires in COVID-19. Profiled with immunoSEQ multiplex PCR; TCRdb holds only in-frame clones, not every one. The sample holds 25,000 to 35,000 clones, approximately 72% seen once. Input material: peripheral blood. Receptors were obtained from a man aged 80 or over with acute or convalescent COVID-19.

This clone was seen only a few times. The rearrangement links TRBV5-1 to TRBJ1-1, with 8 bases aligning to TRBD1. Germline V gene data show CDR1 as SGHRS and CDR2 as YFSETQ. V was pared by 4 bases and J by 1 base, with 6 bases of the junction left unmatched. The CDR3 consists of 15 residues. CDR3 coding DNA: TGCGCCAGCAGCGGGGGGACAGGACCGAACACTGAAGCTTTCTTT. Translation: CASSGGTGPNTEAFF.

The rearrangement links TRBV7-3 to TRBJ2-2, with TRBD1 matching over 9 bases. The CDR3 is 15 residues long. V lost 3 bases and J lost 7; bases outside the gene matches: 6. The germline V gene has CDR1 SGHTA and CDR2 FQGTGA. The CDR3 loop is CASSFAGQGSGELFF. DNA of the CDR3: TGTGCCAGCAGCTTCGCGGGACAGGGAAGCGGGGAGCTGTTTTTT. Looking up the rest from reference TRBV7-3 and TRBJ2-2 gives the full variable domain: GAGVSQTPSNKVTEKGKYVELRCDPISGHTALYWYRQSLGQGPEFLIYFQGTGAADDSGLPNDRFFAVRPEGSVSTLKIQRTERGDSAVYLCASSFAGQGSGELFFGEGSRLTVL.

This clone was counted a single time. The chain couples TRBV19 to TRBJ2-3; 11 nucleotides align to TRBD1. J gave up 4 bases and V 1 base, and 10 bases lay outside the gene matches. CDR1 and CDR2 from the germline V gene are LNHDA and SQIVND (reference sequence). The CDR3 covers 18 residues. CDR3 nucleotides: TGTGCCAGTAGTATAGTGGGGACAGGGGGGGGTTCGGCAGATACGCAGTATTTT. Translated: CASSIVGTGGGSADTQYF.

The V gene is TRBV9, the J gene TRBJ1-3; tentatively, D is TRBD1 (6 bases). V was pared by 4 bases and J by 4 bases, with 15 bases between. There are 15 residues in the CDR3. CDR1 SGDLS and CDR2 YYNGEE come from the germline V gene. CDR3 sequence reads: CASSPAQGPGNTIYF. The DNA of the CDR3 is TGTGCCAGCAGCCCGGCACAGGGCCCGGGAAACACCATATATTTT.

This sequence joins TRBV10-2 and TRBJ2-7, with D possibly matching TRBD1 (5 bases). With 0 bases removed from V and 9 bases from J, the gap between germline ends came to 12 bases. The CDR3 has 13 residues. From germline, CDR1 is WSHSY and CDR2 SAAADI. CDR3: CASSESTQVPQYF. CDR3 DNA: TGCGCCAGCAGTGAGTCGACACAGGTTCCGCAGTACTTC.

V usage is TRBV2 and J usage is TRBJ1-1; D remains unclear. V lost 8 bases and J lost 5, with 21 bases in between. Germline V gene data show CDR1 as SNHLY and CDR2 as FYNNEI. The CDR3 covers 15 residues. CDR3: CASSQEEIRKTEAFF. CDR3 coding DNA: TGTGCCAGCTCGCAGGAGGAGATTCGTAAGACTGAAGCTTTCTTT. The full variable domain, completed using reference TRBV2 and TRBJ1-1, is EPEVTQTPSHQVTQMGQEVILRCVPISNHLYFYWYRQILGQKVEFLVSFYNNEISEKSEIFDDQFSVERPDGSNFTLKIRSTKLEDSAMYFCASSQEEIRKTEAFFGQGTRLTVV.

J is TRBJ2-7 and V is TRBV10-3; TRBD1 agrees at 7 bases. There are 14 residues in the CDR3. The germline V gene encodes CDR1 ENHRY and CDR2 SYGVKD. The V and J ends lost 10 bases and 0 bases, in that order; junction bases with no gene match: 9. In DNA form, the CDR3 reads TGTGCCACCCACCGGGACAGAAGCTCCTACGAGCAGTACTTC. Encoded protein: CATHRDRSSYEQYF.